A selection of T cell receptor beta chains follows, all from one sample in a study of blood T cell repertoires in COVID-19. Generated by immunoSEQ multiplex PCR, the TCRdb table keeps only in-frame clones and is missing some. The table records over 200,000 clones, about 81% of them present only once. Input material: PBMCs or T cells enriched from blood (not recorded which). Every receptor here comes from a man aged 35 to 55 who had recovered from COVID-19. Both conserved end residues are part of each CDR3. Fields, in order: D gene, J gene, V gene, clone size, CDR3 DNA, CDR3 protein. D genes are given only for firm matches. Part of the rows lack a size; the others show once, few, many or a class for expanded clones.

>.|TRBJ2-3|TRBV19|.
TGTGCCAGTAGTAGAGGGCAGAGGTTGGGCACGCAGTATTTT
CASSRGQRLGTQYF
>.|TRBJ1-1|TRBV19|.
TGTGCCAGTAGTCTGGGGGAGGGGAAGACTGAAGCTTTCTTT
CASSLGEGKTEAFF
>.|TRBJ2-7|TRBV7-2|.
TGTGCCAGCAGCCCGCCTGGGGGGGGGCGGCAGTACTTC
CASSPPGGGRQYF
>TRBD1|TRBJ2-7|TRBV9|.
TGTGCCAGCAGCCCCGGGACAGGGTGGCACGAGCAGTACTTC
CASSPGTGWHEQYF
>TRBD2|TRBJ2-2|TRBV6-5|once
TGTGGTACTAGCGGGAGATTCGCTAGCGCCGGGGAGCTGTTTTTT
CGTSGRFASAGELFF
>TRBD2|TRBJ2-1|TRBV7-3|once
TGTGCCAGCAGGAGGGGACTAGCAGAAGACAATGAGCAGTTCTTC
CASRRGLAEDNEQFF
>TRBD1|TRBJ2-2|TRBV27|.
TGTGCCAGCAGCCCAATCGCTTTGACAGGGGGCAACACCGGGGAGCTGTTTTTT
CASSPIALTGGNTGELFF
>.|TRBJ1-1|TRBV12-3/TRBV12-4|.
TGTGCCAGCAGCCTGGGGCTTGCCGCTTTCTTT
CASSLGLAAFF
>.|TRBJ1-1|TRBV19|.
TGTGCCAGTAACAACAGGGACACTGAAGCTTTCTTT
CASNNRDTEAFF
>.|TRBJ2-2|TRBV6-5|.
TGTGCCAGCAGAATAGGGGGGGCCGACACCGGGGAGCTGTTTTTT
CASRIGGADTGELFF